This record looks at one TCR beta chain sequence and its context. This entry is derived from a study of blood T cell repertoires in COVID-19. Overall study context: The samples span acute and convalescent COVID-19 from the United States, Italy and Spain.

In the original processing: Quantification of nucleated cells was approximated via reference gene primer amplification. The data were produced by immunoSEQ multiplex PCR, yet TCRdb's version contains in-frame clones alone and is incomplete. V and J calls plus clone size are reproduced from that table; the DNA served to infer D and trimming. The profile shows tens of thousands of clones, 70% to 90% of them singletons. This CDR3 contains 16 residues. With 0 bases clipped from V and 1 base from J, the junction kept 2 bases outside the gene matches. Germline CDR1 and CDR2: SGHRS and YFSETQ. Sequenced material: peripheral blood. The receptor was isolated from a man aged 30-40 years with acute or convalescent COVID-19. The rearrangement links TRBV5-1 to TRBJ2-2; the match to TRBD1 covers 8 bases. The CDR3 spells CASSLVGTGNTGELFF. The CDR3 DNA is TGCGCCAGCAGCTTGGTTGGGACAGGGAACACCGGGGAGCTGTTTTTT.